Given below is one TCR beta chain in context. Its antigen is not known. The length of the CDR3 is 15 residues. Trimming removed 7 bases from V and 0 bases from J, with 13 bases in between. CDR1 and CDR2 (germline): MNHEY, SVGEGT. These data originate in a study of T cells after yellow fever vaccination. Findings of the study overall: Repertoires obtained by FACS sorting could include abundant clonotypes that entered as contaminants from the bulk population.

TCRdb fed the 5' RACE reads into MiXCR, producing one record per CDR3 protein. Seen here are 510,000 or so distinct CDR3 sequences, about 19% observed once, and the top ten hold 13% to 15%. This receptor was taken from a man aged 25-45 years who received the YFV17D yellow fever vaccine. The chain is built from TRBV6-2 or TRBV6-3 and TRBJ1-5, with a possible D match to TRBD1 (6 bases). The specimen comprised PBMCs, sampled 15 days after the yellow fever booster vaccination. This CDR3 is CASTRTANSNQPQHF. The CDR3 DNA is TGTGCCAGCACCCGGACAGCAAATAGCAATCAGCCCCAGCATTTT.